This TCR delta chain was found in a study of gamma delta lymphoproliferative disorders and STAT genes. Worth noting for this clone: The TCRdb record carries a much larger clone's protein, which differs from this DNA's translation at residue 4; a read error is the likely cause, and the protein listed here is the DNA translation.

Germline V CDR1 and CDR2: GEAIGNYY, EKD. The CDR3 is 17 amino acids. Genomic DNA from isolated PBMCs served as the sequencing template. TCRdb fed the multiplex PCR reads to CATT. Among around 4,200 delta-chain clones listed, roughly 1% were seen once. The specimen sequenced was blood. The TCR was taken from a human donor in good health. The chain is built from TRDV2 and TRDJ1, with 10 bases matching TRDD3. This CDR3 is CACVTVGGDTRTDKLIF. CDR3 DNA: TGTGCCTGTGTCACCGTTGGGGGGGATACGCGCACCGATAAACTCATCTTT.